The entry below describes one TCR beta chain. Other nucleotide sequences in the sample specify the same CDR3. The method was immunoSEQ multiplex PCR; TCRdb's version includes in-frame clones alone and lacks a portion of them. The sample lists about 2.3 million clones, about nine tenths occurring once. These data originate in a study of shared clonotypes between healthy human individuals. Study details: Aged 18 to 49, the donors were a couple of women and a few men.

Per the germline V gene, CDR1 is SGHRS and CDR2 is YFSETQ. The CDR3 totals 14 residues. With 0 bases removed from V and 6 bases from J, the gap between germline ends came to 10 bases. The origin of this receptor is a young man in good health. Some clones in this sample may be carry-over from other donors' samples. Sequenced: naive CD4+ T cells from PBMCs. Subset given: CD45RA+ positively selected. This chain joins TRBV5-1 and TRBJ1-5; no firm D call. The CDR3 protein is CASSLDRGGQPQHF. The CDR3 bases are TGCGCCAGCAGCTTGGATCGGGGTGGTCAGCCCCAGCATTTT. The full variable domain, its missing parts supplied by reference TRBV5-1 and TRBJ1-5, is KAGVTQTPRYLIKTRGQQVTLSCSPISGHRSVSWYQQTPGQGLQFLFEYFSETQRNKGNFPGRFSGRQFSNSRSEMNVSTLELGDSALYLCASSLDRGGQPQHFGDGTRLSIL.